This T cell receptor (beta chain) stems from a study of T cells in Graves' hyperthyroidism and ophthalmopathy. At the level of the study: Peripheral blood draws took place at initial diagnosis, ahead of any treatment.

The definition of stable Graves' hyperthyroidism was no ophthalmopathy progression within 18 months. Hyperthyroidism had been newly diagnosed in patients aged 18 to 65, and its duration was under 2 months. This clonotype was detected ten times or more. The TCR beta CDR3 regions underwent amplification using RNA transcripts as the source. Researchers ran a first-round RT-PCR on the TCR CDR3 using the HTBI primer set. One entry per CDR3 protein, called by TCRdb with MiXCR from the multiplex PCR reads. Among roughly 400,000 distinct CDR3 sequences listed, around 25% were seen once. Looked up from germline, CDR1 is SEHNR and CDR2 is FQNEAQ (reference sequence). V was clipped by 1 base and J by 2 bases; unmatched bases: 8. The length of the CDR3 is 18 residues.

The sequenced sample consisted of blood. This TCR was sampled from a middle-aged man with Graves' hyperthyroidism. V gene TRBV7-9 combines with J gene TRBJ2-7, with 13 bases matching TRBD2. The CDR3, as DNA: TGTGCCAGCAGCTTAGGGGTCGGGACTAGCGGGACTACCTACGAGCAGTACTTC. Amino acids: CASSLGVGTSGTTYEQYF.